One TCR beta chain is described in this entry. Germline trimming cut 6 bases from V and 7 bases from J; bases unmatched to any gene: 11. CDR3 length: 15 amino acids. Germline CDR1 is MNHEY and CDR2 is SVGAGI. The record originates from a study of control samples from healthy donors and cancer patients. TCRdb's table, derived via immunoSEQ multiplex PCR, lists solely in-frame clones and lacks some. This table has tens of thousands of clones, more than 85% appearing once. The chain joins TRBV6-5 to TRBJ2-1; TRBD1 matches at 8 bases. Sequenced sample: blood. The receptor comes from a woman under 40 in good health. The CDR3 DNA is TGTGCCAGCAGCCCCGAAACAGGGGGAAATAATGAGCAGTTCTTC. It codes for CASSPETGGNNEQFF.